This record concerns one T cell receptor beta chain sequence. TCRdb's table, derived via immunoSEQ multiplex PCR, lists solely in-frame clones and lacks some. The sample yields about 150,000 clones, 90% to 95% seen once. The data are from a study of control samples from healthy donors and cancer patients. CDR3 length: 13 amino acids. Germline V gives CDR1 MNHEY, CDR2 SMNVEV (reference sequence). Trimming took off 6 bases at V and 2 bases at J, with 7 bases between the two ends. This chain connects TRBV27 to TRBJ2-2; D not certain. This TCR came from a man in his forties or fifties in good health. Sequences were obtained from blood. DNA for the CDR3: TGTGCCAGCAGGTGGGGAAACACCGGGGAGCTGTTTTTT. Translating gives CASRWGNTGELFF.